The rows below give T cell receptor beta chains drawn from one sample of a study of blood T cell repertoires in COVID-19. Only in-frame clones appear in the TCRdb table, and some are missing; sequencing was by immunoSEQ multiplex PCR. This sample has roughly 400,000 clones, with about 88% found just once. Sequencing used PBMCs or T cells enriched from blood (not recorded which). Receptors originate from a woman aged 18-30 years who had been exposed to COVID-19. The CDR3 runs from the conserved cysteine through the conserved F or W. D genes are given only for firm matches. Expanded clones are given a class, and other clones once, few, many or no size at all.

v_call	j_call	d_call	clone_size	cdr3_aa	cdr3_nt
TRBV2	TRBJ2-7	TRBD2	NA	CATSVREGSLNYEQYF	TGTGCCACCTCGGTACGGGAGGGCAGTCTAAACTACGAGCAGTACTTC
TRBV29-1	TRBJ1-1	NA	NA	CSVATVVGTEAFF	TGCAGCGTTGCTACAGTGGTGGGCACTGAAGCTTTCTTT
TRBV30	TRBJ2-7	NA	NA	CACSGDYEQYF	TGTGCCTGCTCAGGGGACTACGAGCAGTACTTC
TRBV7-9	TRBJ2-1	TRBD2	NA	CASSLGLARGGEQFF	TGTGCCAGCAGCTTAGGGCTAGCTAGGGGAGGGGAGCAGTTCTTC
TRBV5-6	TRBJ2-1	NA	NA	CASSFSVGEQFF	TGTGCCAGCAGCTTTAGCGTTGGTGAGCAGTTCTTC
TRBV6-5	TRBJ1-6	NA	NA	CASKVGNGRGSPLHF	TGTGCCAGCAAGGTTGGGAACGGACGGGGTTCACCCCTCCACTTT
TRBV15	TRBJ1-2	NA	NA	CATSRDQGVYGYTF	TGTGCCACCAGCAGAGATCAGGGTGTGTATGGCTACACCTTC
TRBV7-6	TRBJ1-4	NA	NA	CASSYAGQGNEKLFF	TGTGCCAGCTCTTACGCGGGGCAGGGTAATGAAAAACTGTTTTTT
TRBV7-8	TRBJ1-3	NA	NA	CASSLGEYSRVSGNTIYF	TGTGCCAGCAGCTTAGGAGAATACTCCAGGGTCTCTGGAAACACCATATATTTT
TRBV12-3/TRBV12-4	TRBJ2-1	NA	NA	CASTNRDNNEQFF	TGTGCCAGCACAAACAGGGATAACAATGAGCAGTTCTTC
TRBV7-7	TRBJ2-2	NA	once	CASSLGPGELFF	TGTGCTAGCAGCTTGGGCCCCGGGGAGCTGTTTTTT
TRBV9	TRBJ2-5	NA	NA	CASSVGGAQETQYF	TGTGCCAGCAGCGTAGGCGGGGCCCAAGAGACCCAGTACTTC
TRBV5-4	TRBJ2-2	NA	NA	CASSLAQQGSAGELFF	TGTGCCAGCAGCTTGGCCCAGCAGGGGAGCGCCGGGGAGCTGTTTTTT
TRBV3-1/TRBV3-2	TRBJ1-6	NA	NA	CASSLKGLGSPLHF	TGTGCCAGCAGCCTTAAGGGACTGGGGTCACCCCTCCACTTT
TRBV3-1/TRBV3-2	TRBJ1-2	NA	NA	CASSQNGGDGYTF	TGTGCCAGCAGCCAGAACGGAGGCGATGGCTACACCTTC
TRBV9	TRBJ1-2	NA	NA	CASSPQPGNGYTF	TGTGCCAGCAGCCCCCAACCGGGGAATGGCTACACCTTC
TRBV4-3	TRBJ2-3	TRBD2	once	CASSQVGRGGPDTQYF	TGCGCCAGCAGCCAAGTGGGGCGGGGGGGTCCAGATACGCAGTATTTT
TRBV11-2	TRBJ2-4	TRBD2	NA	CASSPGGGVGKNIQYF	TGTGCCAGCAGCCCCGGTGGGGGGGTCGGGAAAAACATTCAGTACTTC
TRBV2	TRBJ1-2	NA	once	CASSGWETLGYTF	TGTGCCAGCAGTGGGTGGGAGACATTGGGCTACACCTTC
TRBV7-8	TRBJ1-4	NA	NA	CASSLRDLANEKLFF	TGTGCCAGCAGCTTAAGAGATTTGGCTAATGAAAAACTGTTTTTT
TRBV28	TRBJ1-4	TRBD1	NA	CASSFPSRGRGATNEKLFF	TGTGCCAGCAGTTTTCCTTCGAGGGGGCGCGGGGCTACTAATGAAAAACTGTTTTTT
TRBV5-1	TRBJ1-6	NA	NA	CASSLQGSYNSPLHF	TGCGCCAGCAGCCTCCAGGGATCCTATAATTCACCCCTCCACTTT
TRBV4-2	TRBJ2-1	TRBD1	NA	CASSQDWDRDYYNEQFF	TGTGCCAGCAGCCAAGATTGGGACAGGGACTATTACAATGAGCAGTTCTTC
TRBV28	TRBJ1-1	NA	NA	CASSPQGKGRGDTEAFF	TGTGCCAGCAGCCCTCAGGGAAAGGGTCGGGGGGACACTGAAGCTTTCTTT
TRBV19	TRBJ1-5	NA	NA	CASTGRGRAGNQPQHF	TGTGCCAGTACCGGGCGGGGCAGGGCTGGCAATCAGCCCCAGCATTTT
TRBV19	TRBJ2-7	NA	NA	CASSIGSSSYEQYF	TGTGCCAGTAGTATAGGTTCCAGCTCCTACGAGCAGTACTTC
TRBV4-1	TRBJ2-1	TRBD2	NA	CASSPSGAGGLNEQFF	TGCGCCAGCAGCCCCAGCGGGGCGGGGGGGCTGAATGAGCAGTTCTTC
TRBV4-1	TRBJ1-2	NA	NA	CASSQDNGYTF	TGCGCCAGCAGCCAAGACAATGGCTACACCTTC
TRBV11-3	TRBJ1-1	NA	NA	CASSAGATEAFF	TGTGCCAGCAGTGCTGGGGCGACGGAAGCTTTCTTT
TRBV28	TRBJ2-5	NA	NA	CASSLFPWYGETQYF	TGTGCCAGCAGTTTATTCCCATGGTACGGAGAGACCCAGTACTTC
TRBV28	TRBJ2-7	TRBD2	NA	CASSPVAGGGEQYF	TGTGCCAGCAGTCCAGTAGCGGGAGGGGGGGAGCAGTACTTC
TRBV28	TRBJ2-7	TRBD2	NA	CASSLLAGGKYEQYF	TGTGCCAGCAGTTTACTAGCGGGAGGGAAGTACGAGCAGTACTTC
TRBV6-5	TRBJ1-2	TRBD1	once	CASRDRGYGYTF	TGTGCCAGCAGGGACAGGGGTTATGGCTACACCTTC
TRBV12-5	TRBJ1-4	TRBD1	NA	CASGRTPGQGSPTNEKLFF	TGTGCTAGTGGTCGAACACCGGGACAGGGTTCACCAACTAATGAAAAACTGTTTTTT
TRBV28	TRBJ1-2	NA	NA	CASDSNYGYTF	TGTGCCAGCGACAGTAACTATGGCTACACCTTC
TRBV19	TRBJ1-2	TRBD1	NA	CASSIATGQDYGYTF	TGTGCCAGTAGTATAGCTACGGGACAGGATTATGGCTACACCTTC
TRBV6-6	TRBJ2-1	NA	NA	CASTRAEKQFF	TGTGCCAGCACCCGAGCGGAGAAGCAGTTCTTC
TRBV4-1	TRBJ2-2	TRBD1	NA	CASSQGTGGLTGELFF	TGCGCCAGCAGCCAAGGGACAGGGGGTTTAACCGGGGAGCTGTTTTTT
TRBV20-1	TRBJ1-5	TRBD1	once	CSASRRTGDLDF	TGCAGTGCTAGTAGACGGACAGGCGATTTGGATTTT
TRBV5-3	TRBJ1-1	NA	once	CARSEVRAGTEAFF	TGTGCCAGAAGCGAAGTTAGGGCGGGCACTGAAGCTTTCTTT
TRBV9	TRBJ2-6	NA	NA	CASSTSGGRDSGANVLTF	TGTGCCAGCAGCACCTCAGGGGGGCGTGACTCTGGGGCCAACGTCCTGACTTTC
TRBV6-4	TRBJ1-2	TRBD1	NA	CASSDLGGAPWYGYTF	TGTGCCAGCAGTGATCTAGGGGGCGCCCCATGGTATGGCTACACCTTC
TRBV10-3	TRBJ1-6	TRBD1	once	CAISASQGGNSPLHF	TGTGCCATCAGTGCGTCGCAGGGGGGAAATTCACCCCTCCACTTT
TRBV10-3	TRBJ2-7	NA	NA	CAIAREAIWEQYF	TGTGCCATCGCGCGGGAAGCTATCTGGGAGCAGTACTTC
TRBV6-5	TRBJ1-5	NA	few	CASSPTTRGNQPQHF	TGTGCCAGCAGTCCTACCACCCGGGGAAATCAGCCCCAGCATTTT
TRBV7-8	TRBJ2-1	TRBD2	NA	CASSLGLAVYNEQFF	TGTGCCAGCAGCTTAGGGCTAGCGGTTTACAATGAGCAGTTCTTC
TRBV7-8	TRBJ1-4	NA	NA	CASSLGGGADRVGEKLFF	TGTGCCAGCAGCTTAGGTGGGGGCGCCGACCGGGTAGGAGAAAAACTGTTTTTT
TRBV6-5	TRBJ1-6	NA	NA	CASSYSGGPNSPLHF	TGTGCCAGCAGTTACTCGGGGGGGCCTAATTCACCCCTCCACTTT
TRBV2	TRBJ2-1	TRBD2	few	CASRQTSGRENNEQFF	TGTGCCAGCAGACAGACTAGCGGGAGAGAAAACAATGAGCAGTTCTTC
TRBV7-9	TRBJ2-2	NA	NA	CASSPWGRGNTGELFF	TGTGCCAGCAGCCCCTGGGGCAGGGGTAACACCGGGGAGCTGTTTTTT
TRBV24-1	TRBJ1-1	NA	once	CATKGAVNTEAFF	TGTGCCACCAAAGGGGCGGTGAACACTGAAGCTTTCTTT
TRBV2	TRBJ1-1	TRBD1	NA	CATLKGARTEAFF	TGTGCCACTCTTAAGGGGGCGCGGACTGAAGCTTTCTTT
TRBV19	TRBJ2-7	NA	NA	CASSMGESEQYF	TGTGCCAGTAGTATGGGAGAAAGTGAGCAGTACTTC
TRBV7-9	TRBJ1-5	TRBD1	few	CASSLGAGGEGNQPQHF	TGTGCCAGCAGCTTAGGAGCAGGGGGTGAAGGCAATCAGCCCCAGCATTTT
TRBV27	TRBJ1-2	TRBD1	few	CASRAQGATGYTTF	TGTGCCAGCAGGGCACAGGGGGCCACCGGCTACACCACCTTC